These 24 T cell receptor beta chains came from one sample sequenced in a study of shared clonotypes between healthy human individuals. Method: immunoSEQ multiplex PCR; TCRdb's copy keeps in-frame clones and lacks some. The sample contains approximately 2.3 million clones, 93% of which appear only once. The source material was naive CD4+ T cells from PBMCs. Stated subset: CD45RA+ positively selected. The receptors originated from a man between 18 and 29 years old in good health. Some clones in this sample may be carry-over from other donors' samples.

CDR3 coding DNA: TGCGCCAGCAGCTTGGGCTCCCGGGACAGGGTAAACGAGCAGTACTTC. Translating gives CASSLGSRDRVNEQYF. The chain has TRBV5-1 and TRBJ2-7; 9 nucleotides line up with TRBD1. This CDR3 has 16 amino acids. The junction had 9 bases not matched to a gene; V was cut back by 0 bases and J by 5 bases. The germline V gene encodes CDR1 SGHRS and CDR2 YFSETQ.

The chain carries TRBV28 and TRBJ2-3; D possibly corresponds to TRBD2 (5 bases). The length of the CDR3 is 17 residues. Germline assignment: CDR1 MDHEN and CDR2 SYDVKM. Trimming pared 4 bases from V and 1 base from J, leaving 18 bases between. The CDR3 DNA reads as TGTGCCAGCAGTTCGTTTCGGTCGGGATATGGCACAGATACGCAGTATTTT. Its protein product is CASSSFRSGYGTDTQYF.

The chain employs TRBV18 and TRBJ2-3; D is unresolved. CDR3 length equals 14 residues. Germline V gives CDR1 KGHSH, CDR2 LQKENI. V lost 3 bases and J 2 bases, leaving 9 bases between the germline ends. The CDR3 here is CASSPVSFTDTQYF. CDR3 sequence (DNA): TGTGCCAGCTCACCGGTCTCTTTCACAGATACGCAGTATTTT.

The chain carries TRBV15 and TRBJ2-3, with 8 bases that match TRBD2. J gave up 6 bases and V 1 base, and 3 bases lay outside the gene matches. The CDR3 totals 14 residues. The germline gives CDR1 LNHNV, CDR2 YYDKDF (reference sequence). CDR3 sequence (DNA): TGTGCCACCAGCAGAGTCGGGAGGGTGGATACGCAGTATTTT. It codes for CATSRVGRVDTQYF. The full variable domain, in which reference TRBV15 and TRBJ2-3 provide the parts outside the CDR3, is DAMVIQNPRYQVTQFGKPVTLSCSQTLNHNVMYWYQQKSSQAPKLLFHYYDKDFNNEADTPDNFQSRRPNTSFCFLDIRSPGLGDTAMYLCATSRVGRVDTQYFGPGTRLTVL.

The chain carries TRBV7-3 and TRBJ2-1; D is perhaps TRBD1 (6 bases). Per germline, CDR1 SGHTA and CDR2 FQGTGA. This CDR3 has 16 amino acids. V lost 5 bases and J lost 0, with 14 bases in between. The CDR3 region has the DNA TGTGCCAGCAGCGCCACGAGAGGGGGCTCCTACAATGAGCAGTTCTTC. This codes for CASSATRGGSYNEQFF.

V gene TRBV9 combines with J gene TRBJ1-1; D perhaps matches TRBD1 (6 bases). Between the trimmed V and J ends, which lost 4 bases and 0 bases, there was a span of 16 bases. CDR3 length: 16 amino acids. Germline V gene lookup returns CDR1 SGDLS and CDR2 YYNGEE. The CDR3 loop is CASSPRGAMMNTEAFF. The CDR3 DNA sequence: TGTGCCAGCAGCCCACGGGGGGCAATGATGAACACTGAAGCTTTCTTT.

V is TRBV7-9 and J is TRBJ2-1; D gene ambiguous. CDR3 length equals 15 residues. Germline loops: CDR1 SEHNR, CDR2 FQNEAQ (reference sequence). V dropped 3 bases and J dropped 1 base, with 10 bases sitting between them. The CDR3 DNA follows: TGTGCCAGCAGCTTCGTCTGGGGATCCTACAATGAGCAGTTCTTC. Its protein product is CASSFVWGSYNEQFF.

The genes are TRBV15 and TRBJ2-7; the D gene is possibly TRBD1 (6 bases). Germline V CDR1 and CDR2: LNHNV, YYDKDF (reference sequence). V was cut by 3 bases and J by 3 bases, with 15 bases left in between. This CDR3 has 15 residues. The CDR3 nucleotides are TGTGCCACCAGCAGGGTTCGGGACACAGACTACGAGCAGTACTTC. Its protein product is CATSRVRDTDYEQYF.

This clone has a single count. J is TRBJ1-5 and V is TRBV19; the D is unclear. The CDR3 extends over 12 amino acids. V was pared by 3 bases and J by 7 bases, with 7 bases between. From germline, CDR1 is LNHDA and CDR2 SQIVND (reference sequence). The DNA for the CDR3 is TGTGCCAGTAGTATCCGGCGGCAGCCCCAGCATTTT. This sequence encodes CASSIRRQPQHF.

The chain links TRBV6-6 to TRBJ2-3; 9 positions match TRBD1. CDR1 is MNHNY, CDR2 SVGAGI, per germline (reference sequence). This CDR3 contains 15 residues. V shed 6 bases, J shed 3 bases, and the junction held 7 bases outside the gene matches. The CDR3 coding sequence is TGTGCCAGCAGCCGACAGGGGGTGGTGACAGATACGCAGTATTTT. It codes for CASSRQGVVTDTQYF.

The CDR3 region has the DNA TGTGCCAGCAGTACGGGGCGGGGGGACAGGGCGCAGTACTTC. Its translation: CASSTGRGDRAQYF. The chain joins TRBV6-5 to TRBJ2-5; D is perhaps TRBD1 (9 bases). This CDR3 is 14 amino acids long. V dropped 5 bases and J dropped 11 bases, with 21 bases sitting between them. CDR1 is MNHEY and CDR2 is SVGAGI in the germline V gene.

This rearrangement joins TRBV28 to TRBJ2-7; possibly TRBD2 for D (6 bases). Germline lookup yields CDR1 MDHEN and CDR2 SYDVKM. V was pared by 4 bases and J by 6 bases, with 13 bases between. There are 13 residues in the CDR3. In DNA, the CDR3 is TGTGCCAGCAGTTCGGGACTGCGCTCCGAGCAGTACTTC. The encoded protein is CASSSGLRSEQYF.

The chain is built from TRBV4-2 and TRBJ2-7; the match to TRBD2 covers 13 bases. V lost 4 bases, J lost 3 bases, and 3 bases stayed unmatched. The CDR3 runs to 15 residues. Germline CDR1 and CDR2: LGHNA and YNFKEQ. The CDR3: CASSRGLAGDYEQYF. CDR3 in DNA: TGTGCCAGCAGCCGCGGACTAGCGGGAGACTACGAGCAGTACTTC.

This clone was recorded only once. The chain carries TRBV27 and TRBJ2-7; TRBD2 agrees at 9 bases. Germline CDR1 and CDR2: MNHEY and SMNVEV (reference sequence). After removal of 6 bases from V and 3 bases from J, the junction contained 9 bases not matched to a gene. This CDR3 spans 15 amino acids. This CDR3 is CASRLLVTSGYEQYF. The CDR3 bases are TGTGCCAGCAGGCTTTTAGTGACTAGCGGCTACGAGCAGTACTTC.

This chain's CDR3 is CSARSLQTQYF. The DNA of the CDR3 is TGCAGTGCTAGATCGTTGCAGACCCAGTACTTC. The chain links TRBV20-1 to TRBJ2-5, with no clear D. Germline V gene lookup returns CDR1 DFQATT and CDR2 SNEGSKA (reference sequence). The CDR3 loop spans 11 amino acids. The V end was cut by 2 bases, the J end by 6 bases, with 7 bases between.

The chain has TRBV30 and TRBJ2-1; D is uncertain. This CDR3 is built from 14 residues. The V gene lost 0 bases and the J gene lost 8 bases, with 14 bases spanning the gap. Germline CDR1 and CDR2: GTSNPN and SVGIG (reference sequence). The CDR3 nucleotides are TGTGCCTGGAGTGTACGGCCGTTTTCGGATGAGCAGTTCTTC. The encoded protein is CAWSVRPFSDEQFF.

The chain employs TRBV4-1 and TRBJ2-1; D is unresolved. This CDR3 region has 15 residues. The V gene lost 1 base and the J gene lost 8 bases, with 15 bases spanning the gap. Per germline, CDR1 MGHRA and CDR2 YSYEKL. DNA of the CDR3: TGCGCCAGCAGCCAAGGTCCAGCGTCGGGCGATGAGCAGTTCTTC. Amino acid sequence: CASSQGPASGDEQFF.

CDR3 coding DNA: TGCGCCAGCAGCCACCGGACATACCAAGAGACCCAGTACTTC. It encodes CASSHRTYQETQYF. The gene calls are TRBV4-3 and TRBJ2-5, with TRBD1 as a possible D gene (5 bases). The CDR3 consists of 14 residues. Germline CDR1 and CDR2: LGHNA and YSLEER. The V end lost 3 bases, the J end lost 0 bases, and 8 bases lay between the germline ends.

V usage is TRBV18 and J usage is TRBJ1-2; D is uncertain. Germline V gene data show CDR1 as KGHSH and CDR2 as LQKENI. Trimming pared 2 bases from V and 4 bases from J, leaving 8 bases between. There are 13 residues in the CDR3. CDR3 sequence reads: CASSPTEAYGYTF. CDR3 in DNA: TGTGCCAGCTCACCAACTGAAGCCTATGGCTACACCTTC.

The chain carries TRBV12-5 and TRBJ2-1; TRBD2 aligns across 13 bases. The CDR3 consists of 15 residues. The V gene end was trimmed by 5 bases and the J gene end by 5 bases; junction bases not matched to a gene: 3. The germline gives CDR1 LGHNT, CDR2 FRNRAP. CDR3 DNA: TGTGCTAGTGGTCTCGGGACTAGCGGGAACAATGAGCAGTTCTTC. It translates to CASGLGTSGNNEQFF.

About this clone: The same CDR3 can be traced to other DNA sequences in this sample. The gene calls are TRBV11-3 and TRBJ2-1, with D unresolved. Per the germline V gene, CDR1 is SGHNT and CDR2 is YENEEA. Trimming shortened V by 5 bases and J by 4 bases, and 9 bases separated the two germline ends. The CDR3 is 13 residues long. CDR3 in amino acids: CASSLEPYNEQFF. The CDR3 DNA reads as TGTGCCAGCAGCCTGGAGCCATACAATGAGCAGTTCTTC.

The chain recombines TRBV5-1 with TRBJ2-4; a weak D match, TRBD1 (6 bases). CDR1 is SGHRS, CDR2 YFSETQ, per germline. Trimming took off 2 bases at V and 1 base at J, with 19 bases between the two ends. The CDR3 has 18 residues. The chain's CDR3 is CASSFGGGGRTAKNIQYF. The DNA for the CDR3 is TGCGCCAGCAGCTTTGGAGGTGGGGGCCGTACGGCCAAAAACATTCAGTACTTC.

This chain connects TRBV28 to TRBJ1-3; D gene uncertain. The CDR3 sequence is 14 residues long. CDR1 is MDHEN and CDR2 is SYDVKM in the germline V gene. V dropped 11 bases and J dropped 0 bases, with 14 bases sitting between them. CDR3 nucleotide sequence: TGTGCCCTGGCAATTGCTTCCTCTGGAAACACCATATATTTT. It encodes CALAIASSGNTIYF.

This clone was observed once. The rearrangement joins TRBV6-1 to TRBJ2-7; TRBD1 agrees at 11 bases. Germline V lookup: CDR1 MNHNS, CDR2 SASEGT. This CDR3 is built from 13 residues. J was trimmed by 5 bases and V by 5 bases; bases with no gene match: 2. CDR3 DNA sequence: TGTGCCAGCAGTCGGACAGGGGGCAACGAGCAGTACTTC. Its translation: CASSRTGGNEQYF.